Presented here are 19 T cell receptor beta chains from one specimen sequenced in a study of T cell responses to AZD1222 COVID-19 vaccine. Only in-frame clones appear in the TCRdb table, and some are missing; sequencing was by immunoSEQ multiplex PCR. This sample carries about 89,000 clones, roughly 89% of them seen once, and the ten largest clones take less than 5.5%. The input for sequencing was peripheral blood, taken on day 0 of MenACWY control vaccination. The receptors shown here come from an adult in good health.

As DNA, the CDR3 is TGTGCCAGCAGCGTAACGGGGACCGGGGAGCTGTTTTTT. Protein: CASSVTGTGELFF. The chain recombines TRBV9 with TRBJ2-2; TRBD2 might be the D (5 bases). Trimming left V 1 base short and J 5 bases short, with 6 bases between. Germline CDR1 SGDLS, CDR2 YYNGEE. This CDR3 comprises 13 residues.

This rearrangement joins TRBV29-1 to TRBJ2-1; 8 positions match TRBD1. The CDR3 spans 13 residues. V was clipped by 4 bases and J by 4 bases; unmatched bases: 3. In germline, CDR1 is SQVTM, CDR2 ANQGSEA. This CDR3 is CSVGGTGYNEQFF. DNA for the CDR3: TGCAGCGTTGGCGGGACAGGATACAATGAGCAGTTCTTC.

This sequence joins TRBV5-8 and TRBJ2-5; a possible D gene is TRBD1 (6 bases). CDR1 SGHTS and CDR2 YDEGEE come from the germline V gene. The length of the CDR3 is 14 residues. The V and J ends lost 4 bases and 2 bases respectively, with 12 bases between them. The CDR3 protein is CASSPGTNQETQYF. CDR3 nucleotide sequence: TGTGCCAGCAGCCCCGGGACAAATCAAGAGACCCAGTACTTC. Looking up the rest from reference TRBV5-8 and TRBJ2-5 gives the full variable domain: EAGVTQSPTHLIKTRGQQATLRCSPISGHTSVYWYQQALGLGLQFLLWYDEGEERNRGNFPPRFSGRQFPNYSSELNVNALELEDSALYLCASSPGTNQETQYFGPGTRLLVL.

This chain links TRBV19 with TRBJ2-7; 9 bases agree with TRBD1. The CDR3 runs to 14 residues. In germline, CDR1 is LNHDA, CDR2 SQIVND (reference sequence). J lost 1 base, V lost 10 bases, and 8 bases had no gene match. For the CDR3, the DNA is TGTGCCACGCAACAGGGGGCGCATTCCTACGAGCAGTACTTC. Protein: CATQQGAHSYEQYF.

The chain couples TRBV6-5 to TRBJ2-2, with D possibly TRBD1 on 6 matching bases. The V end was cut by 6 bases, the J end by 4 bases, with 15 bases between. The V gene's germline CDR1 is MNHEY and CDR2 SVGAGI. The CDR3 runs 15 residues. The CDR3 DNA is TGTGCCAGCAGGGGCTTGGGGGCGGTCACCGGGGAGCTGTTTTTT. It specifies CASRGLGAVTGELFF.

The chain couples TRBV28 to TRBJ1-3, with 10 bases aligning to TRBD1. CDR3 length: 15 residues. Unmatched junction bases numbered 3, after V lost 5 bases and J lost 2 bases. Germline lookup yields CDR1 MDHEN and CDR2 SYDVKM. CDR3 in DNA: TGTGCCAGCAGTCCGGGGACAGGGGCTGGAAACACCATATATTTT. Its translation is CASSPGTGAGNTIYF.

The chain combines TRBV28 with TRBJ1-2; weak D call: TRBD1 (5 bases). Germline CDR1 reads MDHEN; CDR2 reads SYDVKM. The length of the CDR3 is 17 residues. Trimming pared 6 bases from V and 5 bases from J, leaving 25 bases between. In nucleotides, the CDR3 is TGTGCCAGCAGGGCTGGGACCCAAGGTTGGGTGGAGTATGGCTACACCTTC. Its protein is CASRAGTQGWVEYGYTF.

This rearrangement joins TRBV28 to TRBJ2-4, with D possibly being TRBD1 or TRBD2 (5 bases each). CDR3 size: 14 residues. CDR1 and CDR2 from the germline V gene are MDHEN and SYDVKM. Trimming shortened V by 8 bases and J by 11 bases, and 22 bases separated the two germline ends. The CDR3 reads CASRGWDAGDVQYF. In DNA form, the CDR3 reads TGTGCCAGCCGCGGTTGGGACGCTGGGGACGTTCAGTACTTC.

The chain combines TRBV7-2 with TRBJ1-2; 10 bases line up with TRBD1. CDR3 size: 15 residues. Losses at the gene ends were 4 bases for V and 4 bases for J; bases not matched to a gene: 6. Germline V lookup: CDR1 SGHTA, CDR2 FQGNSA. The CDR3 here is CASSSGTGASYGYTF. Here the CDR3 DNA reads TGTGCCAGCAGCTCCGGGACAGGGGCATCCTATGGCTACACCTTC.

This clone was counted a single time. The chain recombines TRBV5-5 with TRBJ2-5, with D perhaps given as TRBD1 or TRBD2 (5 bases each). V gave up 0 bases and J gave up 2 bases, with 14 bases separating them. Germline V gene sequence: CDR1 SGHKS, CDR2 YYEKEE (reference sequence). CDR3 length equals 16 residues. As DNA, the CDR3 is TGTGCCAGCAGCTTGGTGGGGCGGGCCGGGCAAGAGACCCAGTACTTC. It specifies CASSLVGRAGQETQYF.

The chain recombines TRBV25-1 with TRBJ2-1; TRBD2 is a possible D gene (7 bases). Germline assignment: CDR1 MGHDK and CDR2 SYGVNS. V lost 5 bases and J lost 6, with 23 bases in between. The CDR3 contains 17 residues. CDR3 loop: CASSPNRGASRGNEQFF. DNA for the CDR3: TGTGCCAGCAGTCCAAACCGGGGGGCCAGTCGGGGCAATGAGCAGTTCTTC.

The J gene is TRBJ2-3, the V gene TRBV27; no firm D call. CDR3 length: 15 residues. Germline CDR1 and CDR2: MNHEY and SMNVEV (reference sequence). The V end was cut by 1 base, the J end by 4 bases, with 12 bases between. CDR3 nucleotide sequence: TGTGCCAGCAGTTTATTTGGTCTAGAATCAGATACGCAGTATTTT. Translation: CASSLFGLESDTQYF.

The chain employs TRBV2 and TRBJ2-5; TRBD1 matches at 9 bases. The CDR3 length is 16 residues. Trimming at V came to 3 bases and at J to 0 bases, leaving 5 bases not matched to a gene. Germline V gives CDR1 SNHLY, CDR2 FYNNEI. The chain's CDR3 is CASSDWGTGYQETQYF. The DNA for the CDR3 is TGTGCCAGCAGTGATTGGGGGACAGGGTACCAAGAGACCCAGTACTTC. Looking up the rest from reference TRBV2 and TRBJ2-5 gives the full variable domain: EPEVTQTPSHQVTQMGQEVILRCVPISNHLYFYWYRQILGQKVEFLVSFYNNEISEKSEIFDDQFSVERPDGSNFTLKIRSTKLEDSAMYFCASSDWGTGYQETQYFGPGTRLLVL.

The rearrangement joins TRBV7-2 to TRBJ2-1; D possibly matches TRBD1 or TRBD2 (5 bases each). The germline V and J ends were trimmed by 5 bases and 9 bases, with 11 bases remaining between them. This CDR3 region has 12 residues. Germline CDR1 and CDR2: SGHTA and FQGNSA. DNA of the CDR3: TGTGCCAGCAGCCCTTATGGGGGTGAGCAGTTCTTC. This codes for CASSPYGGEQFF.

This clone showed up just a few times. The chain has TRBV6-5 and TRBJ2-1; D call uncertain. The CDR3 consists of 15 residues. The germline V gene encodes CDR1 MNHEY and CDR2 SVGAGI. The germline V and J ends were trimmed by 7 bases and 5 bases, with 18 bases remaining between them. The CDR3 region has the DNA TGTGCCAGCATCCAGACCCCATCTGCCCACAATGAGCAGTTCTTC. Protein sequence: CASIQTPSAHNEQFF.

The CDR3 protein is CASSQVGTDTQYF. DNA of the CDR3: TGTGCCAGCAGCCAAGTAGGGACGGATACGCAGTATTTT. The rearrangement joins TRBV4-2 to TRBJ2-3; D is possibly TRBD1 or TRBD2 (5 bases each). The CDR3 spans 13 residues. The germline gives CDR1 LGHNA, CDR2 YNFKEQ. V was shortened by 1 base and J by 6 bases, with 8 bases between the two germline ends.

This clone was seen just once. The chain joins TRBV13 to TRBJ1-5, with D unresolved. In germline, CDR1 is PRHDT, CDR2 FYEKMQ (reference sequence). The CDR3 length is 16 residues. Trimming stripped 7 bases from V and 1 base from J, with 17 bases between. The CDR3 sequence is CASTDSPPGSNQPQHF. CDR3 DNA sequence: TGTGCCAGCACCGACTCTCCCCCGGGGAGCAATCAGCCCCAGCATTTT.

The CDR3 loop reads CASSQWGRNTGELFF. The CDR3 coding sequence is TGTGCCAGCAGCCAATGGGGGAGAAACACCGGGGAGCTGTTTTTT. This rearrangement joins TRBV3-1 (or the pseudogene TRBV3-2) to TRBJ2-2, with D perhaps being TRBD1 or TRBD2 (5 bases each). V was pared by 2 bases and J by 2 bases, with 9 bases between. This CDR3 is 15 amino acids long. Germline-derived CDR1 and CDR2 are LGHDT and YNNKEL (reference sequence).

The sample holds one count of this clone. The rearrangement uses TRBV5-6 and TRBJ2-2; D is uncertain. Germline V gene sequence: CDR1 SGHDT, CDR2 YYEEEE. The CDR3 loop spans 16 amino acids. The V and J ends lost 0 bases and 3 bases respectively, with 12 bases between them. In DNA, the CDR3 is TGTGCCAGCAGCTTGGTAGGCACATCCTACACCGGGGAGCTGTTTTTT. Translated: CASSLVGTSYTGELFF.